A single sample gave rise to the 24 T cell receptor beta chains below, sequenced in a study of blood T cell repertoires in COVID-19. Data came from immunoSEQ multiplex PCR; TCRdb stores just in-frame clones and leaves some out. The sample contains roughly 73,000 clones, about 84% of which appear only once. What was sequenced was peripheral blood. The receptors were gathered from a human donor in a cohort sampled during active COVID-19.

V gene TRBV2 combines with J gene TRBJ1-1; tentative D call: TRBD1 (6 bases). The V end was cut by 3 bases, the J end by 5 bases, with 10 bases between. Germline CDR1 and CDR2: SNHLY and FYNNEI. CDR3 length equals 13 residues. CDR3 sequence (DNA): TGTGCCAGCAGTGACTGGGGGACAACTGAAGCTTTCTTT. Amino acids: CASSDWGTTEAFF. Variable domain in full (rest from reference TRBV2 and TRBJ1-1): EPEVTQTPSHQVTQMGQEVILRCVPISNHLYFYWYRQILGQKVEFLVSFYNNEISEKSEIFDDQFSVERPDGSNFTLKIRSTKLEDSAMYFCASSDWGTTEAFFGQGTRLTVV.

This clone was counted between two and nine times. The chain is built from TRBV6-5 and TRBJ1-1, with TRBD1 matching 9 bases. The germline gives CDR1 MNHEY, CDR2 SVGAGI. The J segment lost 4 bases and the V segment lost 2 bases, leaving 2 bases of the junction unmatched. This CDR3 is built from 14 residues. Here the CDR3 reads CASSYRDRVTEAFF. The CDR3 nucleotides are TGTGCCAGCAGTTACCGGGACAGGGTCACTGAAGCTTTCTTT.

The chain is built from TRBV18 and TRBJ2-7, with TRBD1 identical over 9 bases. J gave up 3 bases and V 4 bases, and 4 bases lay outside the gene matches. Germline V gives CDR1 KGHSH, CDR2 LQKENI. The CDR3 runs 14 residues. CDR3 sequence reads: CASSRGQGYYEQYF. The CDR3 nucleotides read TGTGCCAGCTCACGGGGACAGGGTTACTACGAGCAGTACTTC. Combining the CDR3 with reference TRBV18 and TRBJ2-7 gives the whole variable domain NAGVMQNPRHLVRRRGQEARLRCSPMKGHSHVYWYRQLPEEGLKFMVYLQKENIIDESGMPKERFSAEFPKEGPSILRIQQVVRGDSAAYFCASSRGQGYYEQYFGPGTRLTVT.

This clone was picked up a small number of times. CDR3 DNA: TGTGCCAGCAGCCCCAATACCAGGGGAAACTCTGGGGCCAACGTCCTGACTTTC. Translated: CASSPNTRGNSGANVLTF. The V and J genes are TRBV7-2 and TRBJ2-6, with D perhaps TRBD1 (6 bases). The CDR3 contains 18 residues. The germline V and J ends were trimmed by 5 bases and 0 bases, with 17 bases remaining between them. The germline V gene encodes CDR1 SGHTA and CDR2 FQGNSA. The full variable domain, with the rest looked up from reference TRBV7-2 and TRBJ2-6, is GAGVSQSPSNKVTEKGKDVELRCDPISGHTALYWYRQSLGQGLEFLIYFQGNSAPDKSGLPSDRFSAERTGGSVSTLTIQRTQQEDSAVYLCASSPNTRGNSGANVLTFGAGSRLTVL.

This chain links TRBV27 with TRBJ2-2; perhaps TRBD1 as D (5 bases). From germline, CDR1 is MNHEY and CDR2 SMNVEV (reference sequence). The CDR3 has 17 amino acids. Trimming pared 0 bases from V and 9 bases from J, leaving 20 bases between. The CDR3 DNA follows: TGTGCCAGCAGTTTATCAGGCTGGTATGGGGTGGACAGGGAGCTGTTTTTT. This translates into CASSLSGWYGVDRELFF.

The V gene is TRBV29-1, the J gene TRBJ2-7, with no clear D. The CDR3 consists of 13 residues. V lost 4 bases, J lost 5 bases, and 15 bases lay in between. CDR1 and CDR2 from the germline V gene are SQVTM and ANQGSEA. CDR3 loop: CSVVSQVNNEQYF. The CDR3 DNA reads as TGCAGCGTTGTTTCGCAGGTTAACAACGAGCAGTACTTC.

This clone was counted a single time. The V and J genes are TRBV29-1 and TRBJ2-5, with D possibly TRBD1 on 6 matching bases. CDR1 is SQVTM, CDR2 ANQGSEA, per germline. This CDR3 has 12 residues. The V end was cut by 8 bases, the J end by 2 bases, with 12 bases between. The CDR3 coding sequence is TGCAGCCTGCGGACAGATCAAGAGACCCAGTACTTC. Protein: CSLRTDQETQYF.

The chain couples TRBV11-2 to TRBJ1-6; D possibly corresponds to TRBD1 (5 bases). Trimming removed 1 base from V and 4 bases from J, with 8 bases in between. Germline V gene data show CDR1 as SGHAT and CDR2 as FQNNGV. This CDR3 region has 15 residues. CDR3 residues: CASSLGQTYNSPLHF. For the CDR3, the DNA is TGTGCCAGCAGCTTAGGACAGACTTATAATTCACCCCTCCACTTT.

The genes are TRBV6-5 and TRBJ1-5, with D tentatively TRBD1 (6 bases). Germline V lookup: CDR1 MNHEY, CDR2 SVGAGI. The CDR3 extends over 14 amino acids. With 4 bases removed from V and 7 bases from J, the gap between germline ends came to 14 bases. CDR3 nucleotides: TGTGCCAGCAGTTCTAGGGACATGGACCAGCCCCAGCATTTT. It is translated as CASSSRDMDQPQHF.

CDR3 nucleotides: TGTGCCAGCAGCCGGTCTGTGGGGGGCCAAGAGACCCAGTACTTC. Translated, it gives CASSRSVGGQETQYF. The chain recombines TRBV3-1 (or the pseudogene TRBV3-2) with TRBJ2-5; D is possibly TRBD2 (6 bases). Germline lookup yields CDR1 LGHDT and CDR2 YNNKEL (reference sequence). The CDR3 is 15 residues long. V was trimmed by 4 bases and J by 1 base, leaving 13 bases between them.

The V gene is TRBV4-3, the J gene TRBJ2-7; 10 bases agree with TRBD1. The CDR3 is made up of 15 amino acids. After removal of 3 bases from V and 2 bases from J, the junction contained 4 bases not matched to a gene. CDR1 and CDR2 from the germline V gene are LGHNA and YSLEER. Written as DNA, the CDR3 is TGCGCCAGCAGCCAGGTGACAGGGGGCACCTACGAGCAGTACTTC. Protein: CASSQVTGGTYEQYF.

The rearrangement uses TRBV12-3 or TRBV12-4 and TRBJ2-7; 12 bases match TRBD2. The CDR3 totals 13 residues. V was pared by 5 bases and J by 6 bases, with 2 bases of the junction left unmatched. CDR3 nucleotide sequence: TGTGCCAGCAGTGAGGGACTAGCGGGCGAGCAGTACTTC. It encodes CASSEGLAGEQYF.

V usage is TRBV5-1 and J usage is TRBJ2-3, with 11 bases that match TRBD2. Germline loops: CDR1 SGHRS, CDR2 YFSETQ. Trimming took 4 bases from V and 5 from J; bases not matched to a gene: 6. This CDR3 is built from 15 residues. As DNA, the CDR3 is TGCGCCAGCAGCCAAACTAGCGGGAGTTTAGATACGCAGTATTTT. Protein sequence: CASSQTSGSLDTQYF.

The chain combines TRBV10-1 with TRBJ2-1; 10 nucleotides align to TRBD2. Germline lookup yields CDR1 WNHNN and CDR2 SYGVQD (reference sequence). The V segment lost 0 bases and the J segment 7 bases; nucleotides outside the gene matches: 12. This CDR3 has 18 residues. CDR3 DNA sequence: TGCGCCAGCAGTGAGTCGAGAGGGCTAGCGGGAGTTGGGAATGAGCAGTTCTTC. Translated: CASSESRGLAGVGNEQFF.

The rearrangement joins TRBV6-5 to TRBJ1-6; D call uncertain. The CDR3 loop spans 15 amino acids. Trimming left V 2 bases short and J 2 bases short, with 7 bases between. Germline V gene data show CDR1 as MNHEY and CDR2 as SVGAGI. For the CDR3, the DNA is TGTGCCAGCAGTTACGATAACACCTATAATTCACCCCTCCACTTT. This codes for CASSYDNTYNSPLHF.

The rearrangement links TRBV2 to TRBJ1-2, with TRBD1 as a possible D gene (5 bases). Trimming left V 4 bases short and J 8 bases short, with 23 bases between. CDR1 is SNHLY, CDR2 FYNNEI, per germline. CDR3 length: 16 residues. Here the CDR3 DNA reads TGTGCCAGCAGTGCCCTGTCCGGCTCTACCAAGGGGGGCTACACCTTC. Translation: CASSALSGSTKGGYTF.

This rearrangement joins TRBV6-5 to TRBJ2-7, with 8 nucleotides matching TRBD1. The germline CDR1 and CDR2 sequences are MNHEY and SVGAGI. The CDR3 has 13 amino acids. With V trimmed by 6 bases and J by 7 bases, 8 bases remained unmatched. CDR3 DNA: TGTGCCAGCAGAGGGACAGGACCTTTGGAGCAGTACTTC. This gives the protein CASRGTGPLEQYF.

The V and J genes are TRBV29-1 and TRBJ1-2; D is ambiguous. Trimming left V 7 bases short and J 4 bases short, with 10 bases between. The V gene's germline CDR1 is SQVTM and CDR2 ANQGSEA. CDR3 size: 11 residues. The CDR3 reads CSGTEGYGYTF. The CDR3 DNA follows: TGCAGCGGCACAGAGGGCTATGGCTACACCTTC.

The sample holds a few counts of this clone. The rearrangement uses TRBV5-5 and TRBJ1-1, with a possible D match to TRBD1 (5 bases). V was shortened by 4 bases and J by 1 base, with 11 bases between the two germline ends. Germline CDR1 reads SGHKS; CDR2 reads YYEKEE (reference sequence). The CDR3 is made up of 14 amino acids. DNA for the CDR3: TGTGCCAGCAGCCCCTGGGGGGGGAACACTGAAGCTTTCTTT. Amino acid sequence: CASSPWGGNTEAFF.

This clone showed up just once. The rearrangement links TRBV27 to TRBJ1-1, with 9 bases matching TRBD1. The J segment lost 5 bases and the V segment lost 0 bases, leaving 13 bases of the junction unmatched. This CDR3 is 18 amino acids long. CDR1 and CDR2 (germline): MNHEY, SMNVEV (reference sequence). CDR3 region: CASSLSVGQGGMGTEAFF. The CDR3 nucleotides are TGTGCCAGCAGTTTATCTGTGGGACAGGGCGGAATGGGGACTGAAGCTTTCTTT.

J is TRBJ2-7 and V is TRBV27, with 8 nucleotides matching TRBD2. V gave up 9 bases and J gave up 6 bases; unmatched junction bases: 13. The CDR3 consists of 14 residues. CDR1 MNHEY and CDR2 SMNVEV come from the germline V gene (reference sequence). CDR3 nucleotide sequence: TGTGCCAGGACTCCGGGACTAGGTCGCTGCGAGCAGTACTTC. Its translation is CARTPGLGRCEQYF.

The genes are TRBV28 and TRBJ1-5; D might be TRBD1 (6 bases). The CDR3 runs to 15 residues. Germline V gene sequence: CDR1 MDHEN, CDR2 SYDVKM. Trimming cost V 5 bases and J 3 bases, with 14 bases left between them. The CDR3 spells CASSALTGDNQPQHF. CDR3 bases: TGTGCCAGCAGTGCCTTGACAGGAGACAATCAGCCCCAGCATTTT. Full variable domain (rest looked up from reference TRBV28 and TRBJ1-5): DVKVTQSSRYLVKRTGEKVFLECVQDMDHENMFWYRQDPGLGLRLIYFSYDVKMKEKGDIPEGYSVSREKKERFSLILESASTNQTSMYLCASSALTGDNQPQHFGDGTRLSIL.

V is TRBV7-2 and J is TRBJ2-1; the D is unclear. The CDR3 consists of 13 residues. The germline V gene has CDR1 SGHTA and CDR2 FQGNSA. The germline V and J ends were trimmed by 4 bases and 7 bases, with 11 bases remaining between them. This CDR3 reads CASSSPGLNEQFF. DNA for the CDR3: TGTGCCAGCAGCTCCCCAGGTTTGAATGAGCAGTTCTTC.

This clone was detected only once. In the same sample, other DNA sequences code for this CDR3. The chain uses TRBV5-1 and TRBJ2-3, with 8 positions matching TRBD1. In germline, CDR1 is SGHRS, CDR2 YFSETQ. J lost 4 bases, V lost 4 bases, and 8 bases had no gene match. The CDR3 has 15 amino acids. CDR3 sequence: CASSLDRGWADTQYF. DNA for the CDR3: TGCGCCAGCAGCCTAGACAGGGGATGGGCAGATACGCAGTATTTT.